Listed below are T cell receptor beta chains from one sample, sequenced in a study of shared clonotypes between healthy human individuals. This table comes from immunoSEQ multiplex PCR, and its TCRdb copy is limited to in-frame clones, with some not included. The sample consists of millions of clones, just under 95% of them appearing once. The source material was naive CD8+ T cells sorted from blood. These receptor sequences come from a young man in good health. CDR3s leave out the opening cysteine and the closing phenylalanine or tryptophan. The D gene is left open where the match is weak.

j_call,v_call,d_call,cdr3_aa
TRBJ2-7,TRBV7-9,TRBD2,ASSLAGGPRYEQY
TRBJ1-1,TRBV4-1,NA,ASSQGRGTEAF
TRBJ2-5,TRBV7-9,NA,ASSPRELAQETQY
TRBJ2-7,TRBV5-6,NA,ASSSVLGRPYEQY
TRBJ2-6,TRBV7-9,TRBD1,ASSSGQASGANVLT
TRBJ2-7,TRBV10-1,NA,ASSEVEGGTPYEQY
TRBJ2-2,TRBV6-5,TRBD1,ASSTGTDLTGELF
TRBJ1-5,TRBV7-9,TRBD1,ASSYEGAGNQPQH
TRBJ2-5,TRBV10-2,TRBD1,ASSDRAGGEETQY
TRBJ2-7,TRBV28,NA,ASSSPYEQY
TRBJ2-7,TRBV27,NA,ASSFAGTLV
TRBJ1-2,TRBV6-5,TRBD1,ASSSPGTGIYGYT
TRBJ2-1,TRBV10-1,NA,ASKPWDSSSYNEQF
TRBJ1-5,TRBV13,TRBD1,ASSLGGSGGQPQH
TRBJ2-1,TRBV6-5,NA,ASSNYWANEQF
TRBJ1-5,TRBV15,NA,ATSAASNQPQH
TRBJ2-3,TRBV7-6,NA,ASSLVRDGRNTQY
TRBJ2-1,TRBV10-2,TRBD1,ASRPGTGDTNEQF
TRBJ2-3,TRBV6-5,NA,ASSPGAPSTDTQY
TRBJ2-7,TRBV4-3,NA,ASSQDRNNYEQY
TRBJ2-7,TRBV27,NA,ASSLYTGNYEQY
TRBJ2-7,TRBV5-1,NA,ASSSAVGSIEQY
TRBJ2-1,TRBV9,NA,ASSVVSGNNEQF
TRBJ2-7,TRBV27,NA,ASSLKANYEQY
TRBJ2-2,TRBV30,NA,AWSVGSGELF
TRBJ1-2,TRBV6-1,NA,ASTGARDYGYT
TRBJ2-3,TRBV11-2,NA,ASSPQVPGTDTQY
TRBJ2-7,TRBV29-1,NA,SVEPAGHSYEQY
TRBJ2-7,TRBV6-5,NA,ASSWTGAYEQY
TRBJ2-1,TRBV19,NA,ASSTYQAMYNEQF